The TCR beta chain described here comes from a study of T cell responses to AZD1222 COVID-19 vaccine. The table came from immunoSEQ multiplex PCR; TCRdb's copy has only in-frame clones and leaves some out. In the table there are 140,000 to 150,000 clones, more than 85% of which are singletons. Germline V CDR1 and CDR2: MNHEY, SVGEGT. Trimming took 4 bases from V and 6 from J, leaving 6 bases between them. There are 11 residues in the CDR3. Worth noting for this clone: Its antigen remains unidentified.

Study-level results: Spike as a whole was targeted by vaccine-associated CD4 TCRs, dominant at 160-218 and 743-854. Clonal diversity was possibly underestimated, and the donors were mostly white British, with more females. Baseline seropositivity occurred in only a handful of AZD1222 recipients.

The sequence was collected from an adult who had recovered from COVID-19. This chain connects TRBV6-2 or TRBV6-3 to TRBJ1-2; D is uncertain. This material consisted of peripheral blood, taken after recovery from COVID-19. The CDR3 DNA is TGTGCCAGCAGTTTATGGGATGGCTACACCTTC. Its translation is CASSLWDGYTF.